This section outlines one T cell receptor beta chain sequence together with its context. Its antigen target is currently unknown. Base-call qualities are not available, and no considerably larger clone is one nucleotide away. The label giving this sample's treatment or condition can be read as: allogeneic hematopoietic cell transplantation with graft depleted of TCRalphabeta T cells and CD19 B cells. TCRalphabeta/CD19-depleted allogeneic hematopoietic cell grafts were given to the transplant recipients, all of whom were children. This sample stems from a study of T-cell reconstitution after alpha-beta-depleted transplantation in children (dated by TCRdb to 2015 to 2016). Turning to the overall study: The study quantitatively tracked T-cell immune reconstitution after TCRalphabeta/CD19-depleted allogeneic hematopoietic cell transplantation in children using TCR repertoire profiling. What the authors observed across the whole study: Over the following months the frequencies of hyperexpanded clones went down, and after one year T-cell counts and TCRbeta diversity were mostly credited to newly produced T cells. Apparently early alphabetaT-cell count recovery about two months after transplant reportedly relied on only several hundred rapidly expanded clones derived from non-depleted graft cells. The high TCRbeta diversity at day 60 in some patients was ascribed to recipient T cells and intrathymic progenitors that had survived conditioning.

The CDR3 runs 17 residues from the cysteine to the phenylalanine. Only the CDR3 portion is preserved as DNA: 51 bases, with reading frame beginning at the first base. CDR1 KGHDR and CDR2 SFDVKD were looked up in the germline V gene. Trimming removed 0 bases from V and 0 bases from J, leaving 13 bases between the germline ends. Libraries came from PCR. Sequencing was carried out with an Illumina HiSeq 2500. TCR libraries were prepared with molecular barcoding, using unique molecular identifiers to normalize TCRbeta repertoire quantification. The public reads were reanalyzed by TCRdb: fastp trimming at Q25, MiXCR alignment, in-frame beta chains only. Rows are unified per CDR3 protein, each entry keeping the most common DNA and genes. The sample table contains about 980,000 distinct CDR3 sequences; only one count was recorded for 25% to 30% of them. Together, the top ten hold about 28% of the sample.

The chain is assembled from TRBV24-1 and TRBJ1-1, with TRBD1 tentatively as D gene (6 bases match). The starting material was PBMCs, mostly from graft donor cells, obtained 360 days after TCRalphabeta/CD19-depleted stem cell transplant. This receptor was identified in a boy under two years old who had a stem cell transplant for SCID, so the T cells may come from the graft donor. The CDR3 in this case is CATSDLADRTMNTEAFF. The DNA sequence reads TGTGCCACCAGTGATTTGGCGGACAGAACGATGAACACTGAAGCTTTCTTT.